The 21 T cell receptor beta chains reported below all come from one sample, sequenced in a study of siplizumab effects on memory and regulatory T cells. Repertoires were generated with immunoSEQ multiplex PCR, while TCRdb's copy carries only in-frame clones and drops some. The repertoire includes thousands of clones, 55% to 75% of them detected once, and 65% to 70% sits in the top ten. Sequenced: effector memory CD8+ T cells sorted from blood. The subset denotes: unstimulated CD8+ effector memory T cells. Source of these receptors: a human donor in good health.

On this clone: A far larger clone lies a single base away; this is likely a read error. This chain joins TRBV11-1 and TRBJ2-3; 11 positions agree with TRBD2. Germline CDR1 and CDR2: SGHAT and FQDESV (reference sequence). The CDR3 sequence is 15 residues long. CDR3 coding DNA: TGTGTCAGCAGCTTAGCGGGAGGGAGGACAGATACGCAGTATTTT. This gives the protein CVSSLAGGRTDTQYF.

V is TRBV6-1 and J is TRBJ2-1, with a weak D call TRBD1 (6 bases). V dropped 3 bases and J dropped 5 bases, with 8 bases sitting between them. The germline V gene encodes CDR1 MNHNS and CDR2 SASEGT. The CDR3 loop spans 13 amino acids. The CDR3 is CASSEGAHNEQFF. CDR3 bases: TGTGCCAGCAGTGAGGGGGCGCACAATGAGCAGTTCTTC.

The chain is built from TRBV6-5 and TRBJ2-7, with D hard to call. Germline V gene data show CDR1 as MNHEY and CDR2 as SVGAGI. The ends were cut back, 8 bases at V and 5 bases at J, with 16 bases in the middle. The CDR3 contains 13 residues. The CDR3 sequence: CASLHALAHEQYF. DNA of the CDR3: TGTGCCAGCCTTCATGCTTTGGCGCACGAGCAGTACTTC.

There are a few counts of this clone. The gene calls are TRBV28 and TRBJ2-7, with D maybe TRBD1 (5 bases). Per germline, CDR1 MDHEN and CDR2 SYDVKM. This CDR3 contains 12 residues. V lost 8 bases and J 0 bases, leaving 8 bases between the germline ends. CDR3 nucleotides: TGTGCCAGCGGAGACAGCTCCTACGAGCAGTACTTC. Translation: CASGDSSYEQYF.

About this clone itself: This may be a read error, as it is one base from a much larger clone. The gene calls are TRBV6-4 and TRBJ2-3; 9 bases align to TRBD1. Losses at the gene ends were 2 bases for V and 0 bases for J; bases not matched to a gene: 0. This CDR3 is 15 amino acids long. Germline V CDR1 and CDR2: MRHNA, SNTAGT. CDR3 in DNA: TGTGCCAGCAGTGACGGGACAGGGAGCACAGATACGCAGTATTTT. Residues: CASSDGTGSTDTQYF.

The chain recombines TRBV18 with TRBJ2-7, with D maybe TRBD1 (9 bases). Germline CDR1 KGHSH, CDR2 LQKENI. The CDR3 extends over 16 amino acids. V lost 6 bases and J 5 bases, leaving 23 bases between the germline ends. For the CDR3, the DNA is TGTGCCAGCTCCCCTTTAGCGGGACAGGGATGGGACGAGCAGTACTTC. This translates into CASSPLAGQGWDEQYF.

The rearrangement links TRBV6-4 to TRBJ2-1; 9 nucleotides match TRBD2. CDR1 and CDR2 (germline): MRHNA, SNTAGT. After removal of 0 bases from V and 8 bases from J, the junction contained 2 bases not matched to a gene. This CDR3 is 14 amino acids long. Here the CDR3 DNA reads TGTGCCAGCAGTGACTCGCGGGGGGGCCATGAGCAGTTCTTC. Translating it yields CASSDSRGGHEQFF.

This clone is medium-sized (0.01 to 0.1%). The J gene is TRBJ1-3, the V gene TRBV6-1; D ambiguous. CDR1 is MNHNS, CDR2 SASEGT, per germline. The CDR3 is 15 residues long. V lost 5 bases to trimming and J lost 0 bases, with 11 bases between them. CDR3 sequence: CASSRTADSGNTIYF. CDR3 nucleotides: TGTGCCAGCAGTAGGACCGCAGACTCTGGAAACACCATATATTTT.

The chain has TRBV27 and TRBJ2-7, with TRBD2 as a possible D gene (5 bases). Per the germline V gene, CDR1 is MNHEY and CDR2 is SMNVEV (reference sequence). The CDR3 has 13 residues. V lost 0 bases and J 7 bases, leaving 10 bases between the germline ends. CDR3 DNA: TGTGCCAGCAGTTTATCCGGGGTGTATGAGCAGTACTTC. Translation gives CASSLSGVYEQYF.

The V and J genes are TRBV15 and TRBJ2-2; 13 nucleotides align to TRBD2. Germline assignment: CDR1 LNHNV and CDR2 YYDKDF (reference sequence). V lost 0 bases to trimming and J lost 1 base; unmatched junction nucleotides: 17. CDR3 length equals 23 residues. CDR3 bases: TGTGCCACCAGCAGAGAAAGGACTAGCGGGAGTGCAACCACTTTGGGGAACACCGGGGAGCTGTTTTTT. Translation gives CATSRERTSGSATTLGNTGELFF.

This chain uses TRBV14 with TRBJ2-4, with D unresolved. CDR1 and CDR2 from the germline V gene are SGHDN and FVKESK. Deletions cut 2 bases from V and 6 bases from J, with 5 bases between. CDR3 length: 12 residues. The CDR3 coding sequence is TGTGCCAGCAGCCAATCAATAAACATTCAGTACTTC. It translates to CASSQSINIQYF.

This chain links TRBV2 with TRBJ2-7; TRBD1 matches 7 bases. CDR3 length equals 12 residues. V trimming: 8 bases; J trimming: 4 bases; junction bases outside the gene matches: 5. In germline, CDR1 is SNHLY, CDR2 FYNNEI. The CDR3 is CASVKGAYEQYF. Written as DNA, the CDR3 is TGTGCCAGCGTGAAGGGGGCTTACGAGCAGTACTTC.

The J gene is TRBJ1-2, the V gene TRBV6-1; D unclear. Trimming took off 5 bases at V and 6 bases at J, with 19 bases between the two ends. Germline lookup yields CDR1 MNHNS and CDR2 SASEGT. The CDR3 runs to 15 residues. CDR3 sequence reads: CASSLSRGLLNGYTF. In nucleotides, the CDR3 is TGTGCCAGCAGTTTATCGCGCGGGTTGCTGAATGGCTACACCTTC.

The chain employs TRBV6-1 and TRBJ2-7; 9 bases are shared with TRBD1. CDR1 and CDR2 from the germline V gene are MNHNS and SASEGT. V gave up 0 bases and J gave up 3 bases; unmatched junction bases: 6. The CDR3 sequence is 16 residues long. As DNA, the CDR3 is TGTGCCAGCAGTGAAGCGTCCGGGACAGGGTTCTACGAGCAGTACTTC. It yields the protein CASSEASGTGFYEQYF.

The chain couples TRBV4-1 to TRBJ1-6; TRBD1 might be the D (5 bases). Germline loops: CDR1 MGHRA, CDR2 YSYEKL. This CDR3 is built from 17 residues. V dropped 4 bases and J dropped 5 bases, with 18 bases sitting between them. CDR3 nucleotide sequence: TGCGCCAGCAGCCCCGAATACAGGACAAGAGATAATTCACCCCTCCACTTT. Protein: CASSPEYRTRDNSPLHF.

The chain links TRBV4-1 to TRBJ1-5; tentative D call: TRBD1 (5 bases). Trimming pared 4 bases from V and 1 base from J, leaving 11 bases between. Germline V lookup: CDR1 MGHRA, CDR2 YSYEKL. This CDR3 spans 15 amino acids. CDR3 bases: TGCGCCAGCAGCCCACTGCGGGGGAGCAATCAGCCCCAGCATTTT. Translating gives CASSPLRGSNQPQHF.

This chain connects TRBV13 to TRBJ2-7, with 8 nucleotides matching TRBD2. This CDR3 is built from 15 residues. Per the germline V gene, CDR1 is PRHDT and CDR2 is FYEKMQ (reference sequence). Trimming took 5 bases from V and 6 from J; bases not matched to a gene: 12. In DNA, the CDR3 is TGTGCCAGCAGCGCGGGACTAGTCGCACCGGGCGAGCAGTACTTC. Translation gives CASSAGLVAPGEQYF.

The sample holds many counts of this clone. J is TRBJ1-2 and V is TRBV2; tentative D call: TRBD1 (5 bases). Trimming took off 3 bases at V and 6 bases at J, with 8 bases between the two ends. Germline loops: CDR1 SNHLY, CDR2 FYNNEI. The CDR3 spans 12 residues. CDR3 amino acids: CASSDGGDGYTF. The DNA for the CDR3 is TGTGCCAGCAGTGACGGGGGAGATGGCTACACCTTC.

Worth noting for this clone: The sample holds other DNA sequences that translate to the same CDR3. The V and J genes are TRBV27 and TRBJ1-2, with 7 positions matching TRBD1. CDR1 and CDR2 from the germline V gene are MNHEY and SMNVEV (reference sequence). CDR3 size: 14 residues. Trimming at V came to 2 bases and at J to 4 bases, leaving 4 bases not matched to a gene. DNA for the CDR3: TGTGCCAGCAGTTTAGGGGGACAGACCTATGGCTACACCTTC. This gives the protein CASSLGGQTYGYTF.

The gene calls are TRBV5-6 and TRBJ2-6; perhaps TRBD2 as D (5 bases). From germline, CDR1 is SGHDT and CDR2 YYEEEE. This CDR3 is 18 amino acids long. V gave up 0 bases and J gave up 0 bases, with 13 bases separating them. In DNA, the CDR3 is TGTGCCAGCAGCTTGGACCTGGACTTTAGCTCTGGGGCCAACGTCCTGACTTTC. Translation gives CASSLDLDFSSGANVLTF. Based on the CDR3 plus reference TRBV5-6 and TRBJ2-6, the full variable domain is DAGVTQSPTHLIKTRGQQVTLRCSPKSGHDTVSWYQQALGQGPQFIFQYYEEEERQRGNFPDRFSGHQFPNYSSELNVNALLLGDSALYLCASSLDLDFSSGANVLTFGAGSRLTVL.

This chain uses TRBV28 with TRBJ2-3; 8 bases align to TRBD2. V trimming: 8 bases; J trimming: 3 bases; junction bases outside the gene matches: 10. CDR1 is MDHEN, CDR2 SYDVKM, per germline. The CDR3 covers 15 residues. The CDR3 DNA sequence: TGTGCCAGCGACCTTTGGGCTAGCGGGACAGATACGCAGTATTTT. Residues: CASDLWASGTDTQYF.